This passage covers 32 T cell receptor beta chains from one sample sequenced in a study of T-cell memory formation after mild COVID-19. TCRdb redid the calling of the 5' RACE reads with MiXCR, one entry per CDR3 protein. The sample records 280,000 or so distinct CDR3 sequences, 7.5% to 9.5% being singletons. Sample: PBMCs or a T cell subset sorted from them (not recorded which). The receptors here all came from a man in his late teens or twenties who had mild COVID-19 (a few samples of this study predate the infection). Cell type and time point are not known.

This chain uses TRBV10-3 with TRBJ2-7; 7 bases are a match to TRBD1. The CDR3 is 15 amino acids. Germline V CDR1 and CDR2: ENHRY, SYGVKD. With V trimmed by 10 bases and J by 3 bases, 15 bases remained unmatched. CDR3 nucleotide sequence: TGTGCCACCCTCGCCCAAAACAGGGGCCTCTACGAGCAGTACTTC. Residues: CATLAQNRGLYEQYF.

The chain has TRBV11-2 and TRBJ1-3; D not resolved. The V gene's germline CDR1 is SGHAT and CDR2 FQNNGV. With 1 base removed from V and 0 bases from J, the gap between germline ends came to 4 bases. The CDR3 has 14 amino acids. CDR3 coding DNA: TGTGCCAGCAGCTTAGCCCCCTCTGGAAACACCATATATTTT. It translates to CASSLAPSGNTIYF. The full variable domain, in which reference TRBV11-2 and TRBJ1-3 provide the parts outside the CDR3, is EAGVAQSPRYKIIEKRQSVAFWCNPISGHATLYWYQQILGQGPKLLIQFQNNGVVDDSQLPKDRFSAERLKGVDSTLKIQPAKLEDSAVYLCASSLAPSGNTIYFGEGSWLTVV.

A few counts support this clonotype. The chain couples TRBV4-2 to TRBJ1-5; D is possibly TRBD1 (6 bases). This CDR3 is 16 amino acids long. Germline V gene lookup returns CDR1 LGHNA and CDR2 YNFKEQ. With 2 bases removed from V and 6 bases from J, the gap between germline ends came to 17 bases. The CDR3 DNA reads TGTGCCAGCAGCCAAAAAGGGGAGGGGGGGAGTCAGCCCCAGCATTTT. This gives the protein CASSQKGEGGSQPQHF.

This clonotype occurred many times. The CDR3 loop is CSARGGSRDTEAFF. CDR3 coding DNA: TGCAGTGCTAGAGGGGGGTCGAGAGACACTGAAGCTTTCTTT. The V and J genes are TRBV20-1 and TRBJ1-1, with D possibly TRBD1 on 5 matching bases. Trimming cost V 1 base and J 3 bases, with 12 bases left between them. Looked up from germline, CDR1 is DFQATT and CDR2 is SNEGSKA (reference sequence). This CDR3 has 14 residues.

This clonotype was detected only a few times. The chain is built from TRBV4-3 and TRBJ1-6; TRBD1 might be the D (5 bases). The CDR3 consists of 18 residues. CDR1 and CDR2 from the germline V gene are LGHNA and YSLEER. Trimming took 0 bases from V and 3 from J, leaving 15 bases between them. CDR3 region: CASSQDGRERGYNSPLHF. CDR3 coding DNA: TGCGCCAGCAGCCAAGATGGCAGGGAGAGGGGCTATAATTCACCCCTCCACTTT.

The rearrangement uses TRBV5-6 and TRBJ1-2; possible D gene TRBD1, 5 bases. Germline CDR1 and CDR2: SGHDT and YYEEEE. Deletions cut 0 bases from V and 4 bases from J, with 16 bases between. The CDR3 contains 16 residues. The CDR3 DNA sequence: TGTGCCAGCAGCTTGGGGGGCCCGACAGATTCCTATGGCTACACCTTC. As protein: CASSLGGPTDSYGYTF. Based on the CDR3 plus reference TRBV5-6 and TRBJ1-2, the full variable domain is DAGVTQSPTHLIKTRGQQVTLRCSPKSGHDTVSWYQQALGQGPQFIFQYYEEEERQRGNFPDRFSGHQFPNYSSELNVNALLLGDSALYLCASSLGGPTDSYGYTFGSGTRLTVV.

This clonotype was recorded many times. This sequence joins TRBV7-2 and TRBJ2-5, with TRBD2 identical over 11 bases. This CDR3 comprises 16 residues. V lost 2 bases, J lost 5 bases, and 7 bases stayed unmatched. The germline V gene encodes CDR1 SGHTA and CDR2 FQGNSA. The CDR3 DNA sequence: TGTGCCAGCAGCTTATTCCTAGCGGGGGGCGGGGAGACCCAGTACTTC. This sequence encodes CASSLFLAGGGETQYF.

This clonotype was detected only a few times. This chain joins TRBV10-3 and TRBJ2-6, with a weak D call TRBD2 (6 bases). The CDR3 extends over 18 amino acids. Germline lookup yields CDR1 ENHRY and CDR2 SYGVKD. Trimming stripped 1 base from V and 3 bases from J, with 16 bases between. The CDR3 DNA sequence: TGTGCCATCAGTGAGTTGCTGTCGCGGGGAGATGGGGCCAACGTCCTGACTTTC. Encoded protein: CAISELLSRGDGANVLTF.

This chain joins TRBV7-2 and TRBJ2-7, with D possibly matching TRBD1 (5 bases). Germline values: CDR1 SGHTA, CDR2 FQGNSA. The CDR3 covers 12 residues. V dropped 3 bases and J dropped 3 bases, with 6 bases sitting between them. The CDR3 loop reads CASSFQGYEQYF. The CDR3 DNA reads TGTGCCAGCAGCTTCCAGGGCTACGAGCAGTACTTC.

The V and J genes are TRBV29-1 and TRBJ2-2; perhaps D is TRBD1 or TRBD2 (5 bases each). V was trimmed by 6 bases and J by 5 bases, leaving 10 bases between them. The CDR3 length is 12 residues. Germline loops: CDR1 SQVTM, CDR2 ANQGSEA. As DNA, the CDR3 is TGCAGCGTGTTTTGGGGGACCGGGGAGCTGTTTTTT. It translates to CSVFWGTGELFF.

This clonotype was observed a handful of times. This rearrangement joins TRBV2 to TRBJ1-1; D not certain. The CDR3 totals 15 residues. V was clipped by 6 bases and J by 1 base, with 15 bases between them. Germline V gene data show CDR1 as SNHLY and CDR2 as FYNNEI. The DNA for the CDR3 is TGTGCCAGCAGCTGGACGGTGGATCCGAACACTGAAGCTTTCTTT. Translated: CASSWTVDPNTEAFF. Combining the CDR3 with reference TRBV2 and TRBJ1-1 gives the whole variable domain EPEVTQTPSHQVTQMGQEVILRCVPISNHLYFYWYRQILGQKVEFLVSFYNNEISEKSEIFDDQFSVERPDGSNFTLKIRSTKLEDSAMYFCASSWTVDPNTEAFFGQGTRLTVV.

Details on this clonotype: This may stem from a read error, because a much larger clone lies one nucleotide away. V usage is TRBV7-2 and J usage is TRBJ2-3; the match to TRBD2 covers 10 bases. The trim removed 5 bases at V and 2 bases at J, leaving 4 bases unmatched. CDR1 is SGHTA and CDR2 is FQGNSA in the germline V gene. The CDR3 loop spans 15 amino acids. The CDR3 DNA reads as TGTGCCAGCAGCGTTAGCGGGGGGAACACAGATACGCAGTATTTT. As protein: CASSVSGGNTDTQYF.

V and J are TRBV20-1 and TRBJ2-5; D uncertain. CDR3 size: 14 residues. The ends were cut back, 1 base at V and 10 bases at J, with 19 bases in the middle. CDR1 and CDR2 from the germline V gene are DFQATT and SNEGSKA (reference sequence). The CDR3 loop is CSARGSSAVTGQYF. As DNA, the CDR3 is TGCAGTGCTAGAGGCTCCAGTGCGGTAACCGGCCAGTACTTC.

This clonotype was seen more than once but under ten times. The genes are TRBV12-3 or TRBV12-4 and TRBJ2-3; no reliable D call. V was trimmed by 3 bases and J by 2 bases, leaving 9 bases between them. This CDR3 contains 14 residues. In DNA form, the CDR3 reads TGTGCCAGCAGTTTCTCCGGGCCCACAGATACGCAGTATTTT. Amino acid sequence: CASSFSGPTDTQYF.

CDR3 in amino acids: CASSWVGGLRETQYF. The CDR3 DNA is TGCGCCAGCAGCTGGGTTGGGGGGCTGCGGGAGACCCAGTACTTC. The chain recombines TRBV5-1 with TRBJ2-5; the D gene could be TRBD1 or TRBD2 (6 bases each). The V end was cut by 3 bases, the J end by 5 bases, with 17 bases between. Germline CDR1 is SGHRS and CDR2 is YFSETQ. The CDR3 spans 15 residues.

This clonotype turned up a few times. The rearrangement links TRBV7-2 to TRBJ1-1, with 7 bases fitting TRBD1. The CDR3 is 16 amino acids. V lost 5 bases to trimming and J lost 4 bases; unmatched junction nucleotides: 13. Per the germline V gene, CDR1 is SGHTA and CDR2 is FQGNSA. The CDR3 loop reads CASSRRPTGQVTEAFF. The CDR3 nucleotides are TGTGCCAGCAGCCGAAGACCAACTGGACAGGTCACTGAAGCTTTCTTT.

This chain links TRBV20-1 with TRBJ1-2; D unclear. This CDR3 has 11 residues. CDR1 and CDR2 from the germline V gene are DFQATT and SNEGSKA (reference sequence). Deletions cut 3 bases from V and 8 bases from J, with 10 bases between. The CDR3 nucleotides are TGCAGTGCTAGGGTAACCAGCGGCTACACCTTC. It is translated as CSARVTSGYTF.

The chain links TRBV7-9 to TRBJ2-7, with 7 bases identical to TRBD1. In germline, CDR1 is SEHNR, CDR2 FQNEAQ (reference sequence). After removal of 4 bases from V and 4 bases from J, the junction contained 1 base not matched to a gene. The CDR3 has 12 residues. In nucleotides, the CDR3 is TGTGCCAGCAGCTACAGGGGTTACGAGCAGTACTTC. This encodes CASSYRGYEQYF.

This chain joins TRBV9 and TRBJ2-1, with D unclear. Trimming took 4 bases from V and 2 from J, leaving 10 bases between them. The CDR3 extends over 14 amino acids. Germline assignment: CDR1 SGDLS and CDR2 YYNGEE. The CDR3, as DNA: TGTGCCAGCAGCCGGGTGGGGACCTACAATGAGCAGTTCTTC. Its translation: CASSRVGTYNEQFF. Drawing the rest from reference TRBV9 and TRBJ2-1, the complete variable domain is DSGVTQTPKHLITATGQRVTLRCSPRSGDLSVYWYQQSLDQGLQFLIQYYNGEERAKGNILERFSAQQFPDLHSELNLSSLELGDSALYFCASSRVGTYNEQFFGPGTRLTVL.

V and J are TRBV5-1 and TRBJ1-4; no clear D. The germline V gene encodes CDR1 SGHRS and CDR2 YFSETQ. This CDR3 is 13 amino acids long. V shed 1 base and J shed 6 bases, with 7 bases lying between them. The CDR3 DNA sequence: TGCGCCAGCAGCTTGATGGCGGATGAAAAACTGTTTTTT. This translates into CASSLMADEKLFF. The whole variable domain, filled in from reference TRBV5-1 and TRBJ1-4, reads KAGVTQTPRYLIKTRGQQVTLSCSPISGHRSVSWYQQTPGQGLQFLFEYFSETQRNKGNFPGRFSGRQFSNSRSEMNVSTLELGDSALYLCASSLMADEKLFFGSGTQLSVL.

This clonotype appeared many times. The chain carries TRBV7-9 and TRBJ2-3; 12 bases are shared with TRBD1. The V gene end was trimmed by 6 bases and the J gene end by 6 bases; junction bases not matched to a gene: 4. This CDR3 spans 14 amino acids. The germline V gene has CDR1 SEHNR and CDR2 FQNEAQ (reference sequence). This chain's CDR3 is CASSPGQGADTQYF. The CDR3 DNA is TGTGCCAGCAGTCCGGGACAGGGGGCTGATACGCAGTATTTT.

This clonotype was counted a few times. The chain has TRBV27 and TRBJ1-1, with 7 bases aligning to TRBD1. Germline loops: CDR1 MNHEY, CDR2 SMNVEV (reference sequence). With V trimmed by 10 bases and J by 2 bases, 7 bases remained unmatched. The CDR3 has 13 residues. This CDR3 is CATYDRVNTEAFF. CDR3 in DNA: TGTGCCACATACGACAGGGTTAACACTGAAGCTTTCTTT.

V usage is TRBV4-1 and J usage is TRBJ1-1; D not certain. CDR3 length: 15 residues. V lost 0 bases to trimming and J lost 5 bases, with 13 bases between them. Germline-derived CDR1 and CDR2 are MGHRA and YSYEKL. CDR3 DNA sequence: TGCGCCAGCAGCCAAGAAGTGGCAGGTGGGACTGAAGCTTTCTTT. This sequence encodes CASSQEVAGGTEAFF.

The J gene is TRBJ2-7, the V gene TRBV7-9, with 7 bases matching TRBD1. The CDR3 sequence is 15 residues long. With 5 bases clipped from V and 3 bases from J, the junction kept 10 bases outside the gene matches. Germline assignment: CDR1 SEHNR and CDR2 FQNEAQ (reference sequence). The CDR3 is CASSRGYRGVYEQYF. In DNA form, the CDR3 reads TGTGCCAGCAGCCGAGGGTACAGGGGAGTCTACGAGCAGTACTTC.

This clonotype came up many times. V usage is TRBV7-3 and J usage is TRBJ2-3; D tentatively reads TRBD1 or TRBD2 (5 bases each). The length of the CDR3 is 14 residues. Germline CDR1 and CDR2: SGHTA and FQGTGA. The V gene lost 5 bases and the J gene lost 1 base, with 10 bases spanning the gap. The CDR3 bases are TGTGCCAGCAGCCCACTGGGGGGCACAGATACGCAGTATTTT. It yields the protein CASSPLGGTDTQYF.

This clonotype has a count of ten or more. DNA of the CDR3: TGCAGCGCCCTGGACAAAAGTTACAATGAGCAGTTCTTC. Its translation is CSALDKSYNEQFF. The gene calls are TRBV29-1 and TRBJ2-1, with a possible D match to TRBD1 (5 bases). The germline V gene encodes CDR1 SQVTM and CDR2 ANQGSEA. The CDR3 sequence is 13 residues long. V dropped 7 bases and J dropped 4 bases, with 14 bases sitting between them.

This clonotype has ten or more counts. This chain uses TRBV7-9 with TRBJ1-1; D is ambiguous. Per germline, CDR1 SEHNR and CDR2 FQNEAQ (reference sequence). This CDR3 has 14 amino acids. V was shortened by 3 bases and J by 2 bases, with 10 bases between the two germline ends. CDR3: CASSFSTANTEAFF. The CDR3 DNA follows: TGTGCCAGCAGCTTCTCGACGGCAAACACTGAAGCTTTCTTT.

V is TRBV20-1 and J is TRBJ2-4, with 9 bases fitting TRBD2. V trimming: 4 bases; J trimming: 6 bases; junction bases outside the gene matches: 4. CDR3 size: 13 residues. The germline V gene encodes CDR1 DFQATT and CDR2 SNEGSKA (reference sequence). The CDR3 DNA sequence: TGCAGTGCTACTCGACTAGCGGTAAACATTCAGTACTTC. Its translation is CSATRLAVNIQYF.

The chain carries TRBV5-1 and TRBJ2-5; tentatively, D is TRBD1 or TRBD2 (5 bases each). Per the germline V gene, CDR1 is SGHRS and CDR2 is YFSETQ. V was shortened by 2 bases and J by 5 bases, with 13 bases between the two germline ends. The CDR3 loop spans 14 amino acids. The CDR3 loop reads CASSFTRGAETQYF. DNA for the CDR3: TGCGCCAGCAGCTTTACCCGGGGCGCGGAGACCCAGTACTTC.

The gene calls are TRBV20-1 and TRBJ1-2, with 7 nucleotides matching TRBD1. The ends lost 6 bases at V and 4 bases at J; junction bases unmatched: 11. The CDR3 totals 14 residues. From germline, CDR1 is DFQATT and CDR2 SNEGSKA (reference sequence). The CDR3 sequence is CSAPRLRGTYGYTF. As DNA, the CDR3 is TGCAGTGCGCCCCGCCTCAGGGGGACCTATGGCTACACCTTC.

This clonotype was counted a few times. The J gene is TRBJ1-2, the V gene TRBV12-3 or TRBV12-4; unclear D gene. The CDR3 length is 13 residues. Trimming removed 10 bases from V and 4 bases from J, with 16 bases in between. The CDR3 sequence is CAIWEGHSYGYTF. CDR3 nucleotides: TGTGCCATCTGGGAGGGCCATAGCTATGGCTACACCTTC.

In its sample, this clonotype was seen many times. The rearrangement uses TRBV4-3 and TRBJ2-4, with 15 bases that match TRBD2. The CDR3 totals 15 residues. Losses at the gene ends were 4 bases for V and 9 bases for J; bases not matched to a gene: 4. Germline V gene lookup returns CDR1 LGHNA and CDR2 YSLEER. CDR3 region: CASSRTSGGEGIQYF. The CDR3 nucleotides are TGCGCCAGCAGCCGGACTAGCGGGGGGGAAGGCATTCAGTACTTC.